A selection of T cell receptor beta chains follows, all from one sample in a study of blood T cell repertoires in COVID-19. Sequenced by immunoSEQ multiplex PCR; TCRdb stores in-frame clones only, minus some. This sample has more than 85,000 clones, with about 85% found just once. What was sequenced was peripheral blood. The receptors stem from a man between 50 and 59 years old with active COVID-19. Each CDR3 is given with its conserved first and last residue. Size is stated for part of the rows, as once, few or many counts, or as a class when the clone is expanded.

NA	TRBV3-1/TRBV3-2	TRBJ2-1	CASSQDRLAANNEQFF
NA	TRBV6-2/TRBV6-3	TRBJ2-5	CASSRRTGKQETQYF
NA	TRBV5-4	TRBJ2-7	CASSLGTGVGEQYF
NA	TRBV7-8	TRBJ2-7	CASSPRLAGSYEQYF
once	TRBV7-2	TRBJ2-3	CASSSGLAGGHHTQYF
NA	TRBV5-5	TRBJ1-2	CASSWDSYYGYTF
NA	TRBV10-2	TRBJ2-5	CASSESSPPQETQYF
NA	TRBV12-3/TRBV12-4	TRBJ1-2	CASSLQGRSGYTF
few	TRBV10-1	TRBJ1-5	CASSERTGEISAYSNQPQHF
NA	TRBV5-1	TRBJ1-3	CASSSDQPGNSGNTIYF
NA	TRBV2	TRBJ1-1	CASNGQAWTEAFF
NA	TRBV10-3	TRBJ2-3	CAISESLAGGRSDTQYF
NA	TRBV7-8	TRBJ2-7	CASRDTRTGADEQYF
NA	TRBV2	TRBJ1-5	CASSSSPGTNQPQHF
NA	TRBV4-2	TRBJ2-6	CASRDIKWSGANVLTF
NA	TRBV5-4	TRBJ2-3	CASSLSSTDTQYF